This T cell receptor (beta chain) is drawn from a study of cytomegalovirus exposure and HLA in healthy donors (TCRdb year 2017). As for the study more broadly: An earlier analysis of 587 of the donors reported under 300 Gb of sequence data and 117 million unique TCR beta sequences obtained from around 180 million T cells. An early release that covered about 600 HLA-typed donors contained around 300 gigabases of sequencing data and tens of millions of unique TCR sequences. Of the 350 to 450 genotyped donors, roughly 80% were placed in the genetic ancestry cluster associated with self-reported Caucasian donors. The study aimed to test whether cataloging public T cell receptors could reveal signatures of past pathogen exposure. The T cell repertoires of 550 to 850 subjects were profiled by immunosequencing and related to cytomegalovirus serostatus. A separate validation cohort of approximately 130 different subjects was used in addition to the roughly 700-subject first cohort. The study combined high-throughput TCR immunosequencing, statistical association of individual TCRs with disease status, and machine learning to predict cytomegalovirus infection status. In a later analysis, previously published TCR beta repertoires from roughly 710 donors were re-analyzed and high-resolution HLA genotyping was added so that TCR occurrence patterns could be studied. Rather than drawing on any new phenotypic data, the later analysis identified candidate immune exposures from TCR beta sequences and the way those sequences occurred across donors. An earlier analysis of around 580 of the donors used high-throughput TCR beta sequencing to judge whether each TCR beta V gene segment behaved as functional or pseudogenic. Donor age, sex, ethnicity and CMV serostatus were compiled together with the repertoire data. A later genetic analysis used genome-wide SNP genotypes for about 55% of the 666 donors, treating that subset as a discovery cohort. Every discovery cohort repertoire had been produced on one sequencing platform. Both class I and class II loci were covered by HLA typing, at four-digit resolution. Typing coverage differed by locus: A, B, C, DRB1 and DQB1 were typed in roughly 620-630 donors, DQA1 in about 500, DPA1 in some 600, and DPB1 in just under 490. Roughly five DR-DQ haplotypes were handled as single units for association and clustering, since linkage in the cohort was strong. Among roughly 400 genotyped donors of the cohort, an average of approximately 200,000 unique TCR beta nucleotide sequences was sequenced per donor, of which 15% to 20% were non-productive. The research as a whole found: In a later analysis, HLA-associated TCR beta chains showed more clonal expansion and lower generation probabilities than non-associated chains that were equally common. Assigning TCR associations to individual alleles was difficult when HLA alleles, especially DR and DQ, strongly co-occurred. In the study, 150 to 200 TCR beta chains were listed as associated with cytomegalovirus. A later analysis found that TCR association rates varied across HLA loci, with DRB1 alleles showing the most associated TCRs and HLA-C alleles the fewest. In this cohort, only TCR beta chains were sequenced, and detectable features were limited by the absence of alpha or paired-chain data. Some IMGT-functional V segments, including TRBV6-2 and TRBV6-3, could not be told apart with the 87-base-pair reads, so those segments were excluded. A later analysis found that most CMV-associated TCR beta chains appeared HLA-restricted, with HLA associations seemingly driven largely by CMV exposure. In a later analysis, several top co-occurrence clusters were reported to appear linked to parvovirus B19, influenza, CMV and Epstein-Barr virus. It was suggested by the authors that the approach could potentially be generalized to other disease states and immunological phenotypes. Because HLA typing was missing for some donors at each locus, association tests included only the typed subset. In a later genetic analysis, a missense DCLRE1C variant was associated with V-gene and J-gene trimming of TCR beta chains, and the association was replicated in an independent cohort. A later analysis associated about 16,000 TCR beta sequences with specific HLA alleles at a false discovery rate of 0.05. Linkage disequilibrium might explain the correlated functional status among segregating V segments, but an unknown experimental factor could not be excluded. The classifier was reported to diagnose cytomegalovirus status with high specificity and sensitivity in both the original and validation cohorts. Compared with the roughly 700-donor mean, donors in an Asian-associated ancestry cluster had fewer N-insertions in productive TCRs, according to a later genetic analysis. A few of the identified cytomegalovirus-associated TCR beta chains were confirmed in vitro to be specific for cytomegalovirus antigens. The only immune exposure information available for the cohort was CMV serostatus. An earlier analysis of 450 to 750 of the donors showed that most TCR beta V segments appeared in productive rearrangements either about 90% or about 30% of the time, which broadly matched IMGT annotations. The earlier analysis of around 600 of the donors excluded roughly 16 rarely observed V segments, including chromosome 9 orphons, because counts were too low. Most TCR sequences were observed very rarely across donors, whereas some public TCRs were present in many individuals. A group of highly shared sequence variants was considered likely to be a technical artifact of the sequencing pipeline. A further reported finding was that TCR beta sequences accurately predicted the HLA-A and HLA-B alleles for most subjects in the first cohort. The presence/absence analyses assumed that sequencing depth was roughly uniform across donors, and that assumption may not be true.

For this clone: Which antigen it targets is not known. No quality values exist for individual bases; no much larger clone is one base distant.

Library prep was done by the immunoSEQ multiplex PCR assay. For the multiplex PCR, a mixture combining 60 forward primers for TCR Vbeta segments and 13 reverse primers for TCR Jbeta segments was used. The CDR3 region of rearranged TCR beta genes was amplified from genomic DNA with a multiplex PCR assay. The Illumina HiSeq System was used to sequence the amplified TCR beta libraries as 87-base-pair reads. Per the original workflow: A later analysis tallied 70 million to 100 million unique TCR beta chains across the 666 repertoires, and some 10 million of those chains were shared by two or more donors. Raw reads were error-corrected and collapsed into unique sequences with a nearest-neighbor algorithm that merged closely related sequences to remove PCR and sequencing errors. V, D and J gene segments were assigned by aligning CDR3 sequences to IMGT reference sequences. For a sequence to be retained, a match of at least six nucleotides to both a V gene segment and a J gene segment was required. A rearrangement was called productive if the CDR3 had no stop codons and remained in frame with V and J, and every other rearrangement was called non-productive. CDR3 was defined according to IMGT convention as the region running from the second conserved V-encoded cysteine to the conserved J-encoded phenylalanine. Sequences without an unambiguous match to a single V gene segment were excluded from the earlier analysis of a few hundred of the donors. In an earlier analysis of approximately 590 of the donors, a V segment was called functional when productive rearrangements were above 56.7%, and segregating when the standard deviation between donors exceeded 5%. To diagnose cytomegalovirus status from the catalog of TCR beta chain sequences, a statistical classification framework was built. V and J gene assignment, in a later analysis, came from comparing TCR nucleotide sequences with IMGT/GENE-DB human TR gene sequences. A later analysis assigned CDR3 sequences and most-parsimonious VDJ recombination scenarios with the TCRdist pipeline. In a later analysis, each TCR beta chain was defined by its CDR3 amino acid sequence together with its V-gene family, and reads without a unique V-gene family were excluded. To address suspected cross-contamination and a sequencing artifact, a later analysis removed 592 highly shared, low-generation-probability nucleotide sequences. For each public chain, a later analysis derived a clonal expansion index from normalized ranks of inferred template counts within each repertoire. A later analysis computed generation probabilities with a VDJ recombination model fitted to out-of-frame rearrangements, and checked the results against IGoR. A later analysis scored TCR-TCR, TCR-HLA and TCR-CMV co-occurrence with hypergeometric tests, applying a repertoire-size bias correction to TCR pairs. False discovery rates were estimated in a later analysis by permuting HLA or CMV assignments 20 times. A later analysis grouped co-occurring TCRs with DBSCAN, adding TCRdist sequence similarity when clustering within HLA-allele-positive subsets. Co-occurrence clustering excluded repertoires with fewer than 30,000 or more than 120,000 public chains, plus five with anomalous nucleotide sharing. The table comes from immuneACCESS by way of TCRdb, which keeps in-frame sequences with V and J called. Part of the clones is missing from these tables; in studies checked, under half for an unresolved V gene and the rest for unknown reasons. The DNA gave D and trimming, while V, J and clone size come from that table. For this sample there are about 180,000 clones; over 70% appear just once. In total, the top ten clones hold roughly 1.4% of the sample.

The CDR3 holds 19 amino acids from the cysteine to the phenylalanine. Just CDR3 DNA is preserved here, 57 bases in frame from base 1. The V end gives up 0 bases and the J end 6 bases, leaving 10 bases in the junction not matched to a gene. The germline V gene supplies CDR1 SGHTA and CDR2 FQGTGA. In total, 630 or so healthy bone marrow donors made up the cohort. At the time of sampling, every cohort member was nominally healthy, though immune exposures that went unrecorded were likely present. The donor was CMV seronegative and belonged to the group of more than 300 seronegative cohort members. Each donor provided a peripheral blood sample, and peripheral blood mononuclear cells were used for TCR beta sequencing. Genomic DNA was extracted from the blood cell samples with the Qiagen DNeasy Blood Extraction Kit.

The chain was built from TRBV7-3 and TRBJ2-3; 15 nucleotides in the junction match TRBD2. This TCR derives from a man between 18 and 35 years old in good health and CMV-seronegative. Material for sequencing was PBMCs. The CDR3 here reads CASSLTRTSGGAPSDTQYF. The nucleotide sequence is TGTGCCAGCAGCTTAACTCGGACTAGCGGGGGGGCCCCATCGGATACGCAGTATTTT.